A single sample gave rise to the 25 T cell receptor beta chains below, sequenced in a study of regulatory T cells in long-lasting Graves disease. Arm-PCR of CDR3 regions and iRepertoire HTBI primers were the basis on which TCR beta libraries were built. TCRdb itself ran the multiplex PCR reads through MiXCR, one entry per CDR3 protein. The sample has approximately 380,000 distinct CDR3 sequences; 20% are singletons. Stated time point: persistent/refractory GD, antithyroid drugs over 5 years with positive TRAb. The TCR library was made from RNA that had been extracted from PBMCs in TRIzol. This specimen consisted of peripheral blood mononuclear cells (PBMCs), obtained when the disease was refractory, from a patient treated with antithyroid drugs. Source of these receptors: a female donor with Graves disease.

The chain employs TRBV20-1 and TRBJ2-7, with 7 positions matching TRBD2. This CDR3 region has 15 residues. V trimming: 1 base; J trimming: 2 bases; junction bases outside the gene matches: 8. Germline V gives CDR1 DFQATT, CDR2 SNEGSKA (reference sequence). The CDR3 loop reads CSARGLMGGAYEQYF. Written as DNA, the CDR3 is TGCAGTGCTAGAGGCTTAATGGGAGGGGCCTACGAGCAGTACTTC.

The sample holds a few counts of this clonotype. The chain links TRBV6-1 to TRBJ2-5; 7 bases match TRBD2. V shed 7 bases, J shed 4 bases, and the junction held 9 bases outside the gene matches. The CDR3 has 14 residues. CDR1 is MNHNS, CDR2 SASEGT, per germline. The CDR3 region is CASKVTGGGETQYF. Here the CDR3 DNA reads TGTGCCAGCAAAGTTACTGGGGGGGGAGAGACCCAGTACTTC.

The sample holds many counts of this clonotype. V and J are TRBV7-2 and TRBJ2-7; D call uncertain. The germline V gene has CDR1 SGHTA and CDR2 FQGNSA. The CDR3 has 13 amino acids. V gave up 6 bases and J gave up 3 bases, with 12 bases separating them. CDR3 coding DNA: TGTGCCAGCAGTCACACCCGAGGCTACGAGCAGTACTTC. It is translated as CASSHTRGYEQYF.

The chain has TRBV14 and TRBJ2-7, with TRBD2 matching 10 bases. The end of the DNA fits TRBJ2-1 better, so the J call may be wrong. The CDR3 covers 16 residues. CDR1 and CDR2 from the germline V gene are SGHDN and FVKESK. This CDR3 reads CASSQDRLAGVDEQFF. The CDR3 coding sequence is TGTGCCAGCAGCCAAGATCGTCTAGCGGGAGTGGACGAGCAGTTCTTC.

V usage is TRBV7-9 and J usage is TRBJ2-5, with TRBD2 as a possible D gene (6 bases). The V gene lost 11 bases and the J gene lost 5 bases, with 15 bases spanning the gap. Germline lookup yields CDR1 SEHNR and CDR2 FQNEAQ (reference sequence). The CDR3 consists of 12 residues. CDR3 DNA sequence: TGTGCCGTTACCGGGAGATGGGAGACCCAGTACTTC. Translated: CAVTGRWETQYF.

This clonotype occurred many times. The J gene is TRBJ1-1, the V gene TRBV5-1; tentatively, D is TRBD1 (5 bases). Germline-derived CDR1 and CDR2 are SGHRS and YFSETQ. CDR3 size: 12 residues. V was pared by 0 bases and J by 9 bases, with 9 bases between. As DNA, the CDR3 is TGCGCCAGCAGCTTGGGGGACGGAAAAGCTTTCTTT. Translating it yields CASSLGDGKAFF.

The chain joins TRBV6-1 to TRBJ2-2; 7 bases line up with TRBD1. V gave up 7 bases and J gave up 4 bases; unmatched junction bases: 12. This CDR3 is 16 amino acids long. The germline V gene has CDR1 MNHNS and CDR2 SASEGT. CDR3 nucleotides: TGTGCCAGCAAGGCAGGGGGTAGTTCGGGCACCGGGGAGCTGTTTTTT. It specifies CASKAGGSSGTGELFF.

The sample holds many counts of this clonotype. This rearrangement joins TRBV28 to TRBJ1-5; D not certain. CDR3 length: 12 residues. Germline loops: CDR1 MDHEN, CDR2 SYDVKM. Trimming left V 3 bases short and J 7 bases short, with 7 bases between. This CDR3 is CASSFGEQPQHF. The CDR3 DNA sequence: TGTGCCAGCAGTTTCGGGGAGCAGCCCCAGCATTTT.

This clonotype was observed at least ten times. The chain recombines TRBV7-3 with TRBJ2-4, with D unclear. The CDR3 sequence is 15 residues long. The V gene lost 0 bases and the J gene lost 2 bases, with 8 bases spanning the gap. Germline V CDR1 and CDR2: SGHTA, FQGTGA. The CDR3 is CASSLTCGTKNIQYF. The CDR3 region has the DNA TGTGCCAGCAGCTTAACTTGCGGAACCAAAAACATTCAGTACTTC.

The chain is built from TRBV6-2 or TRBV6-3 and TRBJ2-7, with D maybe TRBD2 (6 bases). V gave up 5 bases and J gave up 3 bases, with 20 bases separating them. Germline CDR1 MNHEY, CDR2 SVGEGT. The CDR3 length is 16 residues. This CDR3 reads CASSIPMGGGSYEQYF. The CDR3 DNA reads TGTGCCAGCAGTATCCCCATGGGGGGAGGAAGCTACGAGCAGTACTTC.

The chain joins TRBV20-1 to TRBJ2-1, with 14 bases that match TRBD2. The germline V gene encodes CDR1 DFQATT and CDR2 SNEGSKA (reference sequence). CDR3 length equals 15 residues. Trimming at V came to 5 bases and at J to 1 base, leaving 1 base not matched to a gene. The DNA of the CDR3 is TGCAGTGCTGGGACTAGCGGGAGTTCCTACAATGAGCAGTTCTTC. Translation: CSAGTSGSSYNEQFF.

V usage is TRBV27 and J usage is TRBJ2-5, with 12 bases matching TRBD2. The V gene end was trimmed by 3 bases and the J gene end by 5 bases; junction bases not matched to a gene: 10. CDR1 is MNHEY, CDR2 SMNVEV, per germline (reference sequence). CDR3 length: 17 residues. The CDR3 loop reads CASSFPLAGGPRETQYF. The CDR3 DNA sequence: TGTGCCAGCAGTTTCCCTCTAGCGGGAGGGCCGAGGGAGACCCAGTACTTC.

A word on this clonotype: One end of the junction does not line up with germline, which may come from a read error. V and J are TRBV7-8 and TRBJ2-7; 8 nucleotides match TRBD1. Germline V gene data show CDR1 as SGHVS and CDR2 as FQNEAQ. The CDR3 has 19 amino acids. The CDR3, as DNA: TGTGCCAGCAGCTTAGATCCGATCTACGGGACAGGTGACACTTACGAGCAGCACTTC. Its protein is CASSLDPIYGTGDTYEQHF.

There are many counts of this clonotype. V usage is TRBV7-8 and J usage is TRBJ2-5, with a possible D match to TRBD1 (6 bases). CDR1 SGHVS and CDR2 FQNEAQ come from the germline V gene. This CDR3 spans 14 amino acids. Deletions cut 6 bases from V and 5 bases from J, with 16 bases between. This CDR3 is CASRTGTLGETQYF. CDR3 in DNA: TGTGCCAGCAGAACCGGGACACTCGGGGAGACCCAGTACTTC. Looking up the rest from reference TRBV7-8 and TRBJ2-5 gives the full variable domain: GAGVSQSPRYKVAKRGQDVALRCDPISGHVSLFWYQQALGQGPEFLTYFQNEAQLDKSGLPSDRFFAERPEGSVSTLKIQRTQQEDSAVYLCASRTGTLGETQYFGPGTRLLVL.

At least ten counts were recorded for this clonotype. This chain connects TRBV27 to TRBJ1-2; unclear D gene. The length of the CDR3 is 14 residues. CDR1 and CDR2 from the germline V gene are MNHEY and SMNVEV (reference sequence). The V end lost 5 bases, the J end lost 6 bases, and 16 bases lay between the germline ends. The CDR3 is CASSPEWGKDGYTF. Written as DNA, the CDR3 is TGTGCCAGCAGTCCCGAGTGGGGAAAGGATGGCTACACCTTC.

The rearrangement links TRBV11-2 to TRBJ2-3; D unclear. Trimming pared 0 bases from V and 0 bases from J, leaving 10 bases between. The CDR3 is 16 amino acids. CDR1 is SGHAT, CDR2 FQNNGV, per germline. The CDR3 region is CASSLEAFSSTDTQYF. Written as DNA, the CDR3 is TGTGCCAGCAGCTTAGAGGCGTTCTCTAGCACAGATACGCAGTATTTT.

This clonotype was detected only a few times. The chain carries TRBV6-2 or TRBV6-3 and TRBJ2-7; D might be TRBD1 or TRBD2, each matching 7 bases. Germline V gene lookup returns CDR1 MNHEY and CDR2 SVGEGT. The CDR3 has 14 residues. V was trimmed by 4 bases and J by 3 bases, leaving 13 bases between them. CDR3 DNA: TGTGCCAGCAGTTCCCCAGGGGGGGTCTACGAGCAGTACTTC. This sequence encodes CASSSPGGVYEQYF.

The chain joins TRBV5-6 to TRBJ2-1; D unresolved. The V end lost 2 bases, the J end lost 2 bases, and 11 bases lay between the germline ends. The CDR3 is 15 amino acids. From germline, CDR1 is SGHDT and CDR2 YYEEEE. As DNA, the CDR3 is TGTGCCAGCAGCTTCAAAAGGGCTGCCTACAATGAGCAGTTCTTC. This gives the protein CASSFKRAAYNEQFF.

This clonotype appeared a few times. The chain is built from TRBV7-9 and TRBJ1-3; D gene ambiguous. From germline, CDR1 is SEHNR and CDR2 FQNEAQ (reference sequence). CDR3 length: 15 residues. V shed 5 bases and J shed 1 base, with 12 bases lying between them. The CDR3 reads CASSPPDGSGNTIYF. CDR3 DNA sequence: TGTGCCAGCAGCCCCCCGGACGGATCTGGAAACACCATATATTTT.

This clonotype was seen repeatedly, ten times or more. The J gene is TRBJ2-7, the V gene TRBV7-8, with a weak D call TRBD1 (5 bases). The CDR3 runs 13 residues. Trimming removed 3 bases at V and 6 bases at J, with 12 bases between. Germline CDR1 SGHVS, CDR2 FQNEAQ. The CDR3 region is CASSLGGHPEQYF. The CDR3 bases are TGTGCCAGCAGCTTGGGCGGACACCCCGAGCAGTACTTC.

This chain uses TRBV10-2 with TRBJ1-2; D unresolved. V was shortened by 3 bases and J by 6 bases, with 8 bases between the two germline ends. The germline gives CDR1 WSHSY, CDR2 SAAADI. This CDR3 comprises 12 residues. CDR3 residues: CASSERKDGYTF. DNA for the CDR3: TGCGCCAGCAGTGAACGTAAAGATGGCTACACCTTC.

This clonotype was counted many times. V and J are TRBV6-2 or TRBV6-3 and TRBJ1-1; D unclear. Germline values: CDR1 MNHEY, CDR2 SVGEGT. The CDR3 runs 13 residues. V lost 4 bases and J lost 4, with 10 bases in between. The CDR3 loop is CASSSQLLTEAFF. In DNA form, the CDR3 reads TGTGCCAGCAGTTCCCAGCTCCTCACTGAAGCTTTCTTT.

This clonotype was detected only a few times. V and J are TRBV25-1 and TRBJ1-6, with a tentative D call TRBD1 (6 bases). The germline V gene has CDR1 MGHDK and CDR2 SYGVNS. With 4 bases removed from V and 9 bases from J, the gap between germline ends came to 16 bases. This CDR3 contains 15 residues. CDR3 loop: CASSGRGGESSPLHF. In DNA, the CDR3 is TGTGCCAGCAGTGGCAGGGGAGGAGAGAGTTCACCCCTCCACTTT.

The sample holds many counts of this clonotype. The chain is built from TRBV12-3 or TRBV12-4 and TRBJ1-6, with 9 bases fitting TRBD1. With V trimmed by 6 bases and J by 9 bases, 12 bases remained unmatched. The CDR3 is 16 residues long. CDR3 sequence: CASSSTPGQGFSPLHF. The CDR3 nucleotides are TGTGCCAGCAGCTCTACTCCGGGACAGGGATTTTCACCCCTCCACTTT.

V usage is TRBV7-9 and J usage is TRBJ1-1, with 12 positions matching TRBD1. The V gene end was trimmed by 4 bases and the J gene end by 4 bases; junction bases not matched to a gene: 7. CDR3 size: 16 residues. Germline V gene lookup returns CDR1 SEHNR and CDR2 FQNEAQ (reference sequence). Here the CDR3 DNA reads TGTGCCAGCAGCTCGGGACAGGGGGCTGTCGGCACTGAAGCTTTCTTT. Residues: CASSSGQGAVGTEAFF.